Shown below are 9 T cell receptor beta chains from a single sample sequenced in a study of lung T cells in sarcoidosis with Löfgren's syndrome. From the reads, TCRdb called clonotypes with MiXCR, one entry per CDR3 protein. The sample contains 60,000 to 65,000 distinct CDR3 sequences, roughly 20% of which appear only once. Sequencing was done on a sample of CD4+ T cells from PBMCs. The source of these receptors is a human donor with sarcoidosis (Löfgren's syndrome or another form), or a control subject (not recorded which).

This clonotype was seen many times. V and J are TRBV28 and TRBJ2-7; D gene unclear. V was shortened by 4 bases and J by 4 bases, with 11 bases between the two germline ends. Germline V gene lookup returns CDR1 MDHEN and CDR2 SYDVKM. The length of the CDR3 is 13 residues. CDR3 residues: CASSWSSVYEQYV. The DNA of the CDR3 is TGTGCCAGCAGTTGGTCGAGTGTATACGAGCAGTACGTC.

This clonotype was counted a few times. The CDR3 coding sequence is TGTGCCAGCAGCCACCCACACGGGAGGGGAAACACCATATATTTT. Translating gives CASSHPHGRGNTIYF. The chain carries TRBV14 and TRBJ1-3; D gene uncertain. V was clipped by 3 bases and J by 4 bases, with 13 bases between them. Germline V gene lookup returns CDR1 SGHDN and CDR2 FVKESK. This CDR3 is built from 15 residues.

The chain carries TRBV10-3 and TRBJ2-1; D is uncertain. This CDR3 region has 13 residues. In germline, CDR1 is ENHRY, CDR2 SYGVKD. The V gene lost 0 bases and the J gene lost 7 bases, with 7 bases spanning the gap. The CDR3 DNA reads TGTGCCATCAGTGAGTCGAACGGGAATGAGCAGTTCTTC. Translation gives CAISESNGNEQFF.

To note about this clonotype: One end of the junction fails to match germline, which may point to a read error. The chain links TRBV7-2 to TRBJ2-7; TRBD2 might be the D (6 bases). Germline CDR1 and CDR2: SGHTA and FQGNSA. The CDR3 has 15 residues. CDR3 loop: CAGSLASGVGVEQYF. The CDR3 DNA follows: TGTGCCGGCAGCTTAGCTTCGGGGGTTGGTGTTGAGCAGTACTTC.

The V gene is TRBV14, the J gene TRBJ2-1, with 13 bases lining up with TRBD2. The CDR3 extends over 17 amino acids. The germline CDR1 and CDR2 sequences are SGHDN and FVKESK. V lost 4 bases, J lost 6 bases, and 9 bases stayed unmatched. Here the CDR3 reads CASSLHLTSGRSNEQFF. CDR3 DNA: TGTGCCAGCAGCCTCCACTTGACTAGCGGGAGGTCCAATGAGCAGTTCTTC.

V is TRBV3-1 and J is TRBJ2-3; D ambiguous. Germline loops: CDR1 LGHDT, CDR2 YNNKEL (reference sequence). The CDR3 spans 15 residues. Trimming pared 8 bases from V and 0 bases from J, leaving 15 bases between. Here the CDR3 reads CASAELGISTDTQYF. The CDR3 DNA is TGTGCCAGCGCCGAATTGGGGATTAGCACAGATACGCAGTATTTT.

This clonotype is judged medium-sized. The V call is TRBV28, the J call TRBJ2-3; tentatively, D is TRBD1 or TRBD2 (5 bases each). The CDR3 has 15 amino acids. V was clipped by 2 bases and J by 1 base, with 10 bases between them. The V gene's germline CDR1 is MDHEN and CDR2 SYDVKM. The CDR3: CASSLGGSGTDTQYF. CDR3 in DNA: TGTGCCAGCAGTTTAGGGGGTAGCGGCACAGATACGCAGTATTTT.

This clonotype was found many times. The CDR3 nucleotides read TGTGCCAGTGGGGGGGGAGCGGGAGACGAGCAGTTCTTC. Its translation is CASGGGAGDEQFF. This chain joins TRBV19 and TRBJ2-1, with 8 bases matching TRBD2. V lost 8 bases and J lost 10; bases outside the gene matches: 10. This CDR3 contains 13 residues. In germline, CDR1 is LNHDA, CDR2 SQIVND (reference sequence).

This clonotype showed up just a few times. This sequence joins TRBV3-1 and TRBJ1-1; a weak D match, TRBD1 (5 bases). V lost 4 bases and J 5 bases, leaving 14 bases between the germline ends. This CDR3 region has 14 residues. CDR1 and CDR2 (germline): LGHDT, YNNKEL (reference sequence). DNA of the CDR3: TGTGCCAGCAGCCGTAGTGGGGCGCGTACTGAAGCTTTCTTT. Translated: CASSRSGARTEAFF.